The following is a T cell receptor (beta chain) sequence with its context. The antigen is not known. The data stem from a study of cytomegalovirus exposure and HLA in healthy donors. Study results and limitations: Common viral pathogens seemed to be connected with several of the most significant clusters, according to a later analysis. TRBV6-2, TRBV6-3 and some other V segments were unresolvable in 87-base-pair reads.

Trimming cost V 5 bases and J 0 bases; bases outside gene matches: 6. CDR1 and CDR2 from the germline V gene are LGHNA and YSLEER. CDR3 length equals 16 residues. Primers: 60 Vbeta forward and 13 Jbeta reverse. Measured with immunoSEQ multiplex PCR; TCRdb has only the in-frame clones, and not every one. The table includes tens of thousands of clones, 90% detected once. The sequence derives from a woman aged 18-29 years in good health and CMV-seronegative. This chain links TRBV4-3 with TRBJ2-5, with 10 bases matching TRBD2. Sequenced sample: PBMCs. The CDR3 sequence is CASSFTSGKYQETQYF. CDR3 sequence (DNA): TGCGCCAGCAGCTTTACTAGCGGGAAGTACCAAGAGACCCAGTACTTC.